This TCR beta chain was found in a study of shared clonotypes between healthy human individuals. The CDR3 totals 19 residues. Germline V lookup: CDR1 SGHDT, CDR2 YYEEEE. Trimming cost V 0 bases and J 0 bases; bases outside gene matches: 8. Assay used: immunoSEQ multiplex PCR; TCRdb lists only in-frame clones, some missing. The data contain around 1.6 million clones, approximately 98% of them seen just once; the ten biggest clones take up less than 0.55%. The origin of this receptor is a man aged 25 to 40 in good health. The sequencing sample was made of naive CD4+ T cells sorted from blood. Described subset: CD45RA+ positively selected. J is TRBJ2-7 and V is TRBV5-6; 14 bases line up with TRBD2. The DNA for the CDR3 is TGTGCCAGCAGCTTGGGACTAGCGGGAGGGGCCAGGACCTCCTACGAGCAGTACTTC. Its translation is CASSLGLAGGARTSYEQYF.